Below are 20 T cell receptor beta chains sequenced from a single sample in a study of cytomegalovirus exposure and HLA in healthy donors. The study ran its PCR with 60 Vbeta and 13 Jbeta primers. Data came from immunoSEQ multiplex PCR; TCRdb stores just in-frame clones and leaves some out. The sample holds about 88,000 clones; roughly 70% are singletons and the top ten take roughly 2.8%. What was sequenced was PBMCs. All receptors derive from a man in his forties or fifties in good health and CMV-seronegative.

The V gene is TRBV6-5, the J gene TRBJ2-7, with a weak D call TRBD1 (5 bases). The CDR3 is 14 residues long. In germline, CDR1 is MNHEY, CDR2 SVGAGI. Trimming took off 5 bases at V and 3 bases at J, with 14 bases between the two ends. The CDR3 nucleotides are TGTGCCAGCAGTAGGCAGGGCCATAGCTACGAGCAGTACTTC. Its protein is CASSRQGHSYEQYF.

The CDR3 here is CASSQPHDRGRAFF. In DNA form, the CDR3 reads TGTGCCAGCAGCCAACCCCACGACAGGGGGAGAGCTTTCTTT. The chain couples TRBV7-9 to TRBJ1-1, with 9 bases identical to TRBD1. CDR3 length equals 14 residues. Germline lookup yields CDR1 SEHNR and CDR2 FQNEAQ (reference sequence). The V gene end was trimmed by 5 bases and the J gene end by 10 bases; junction bases not matched to a gene: 11.

The rearrangement uses TRBV9 and TRBJ2-1; D is perhaps TRBD1 (6 bases). The CDR3 length is 15 residues. CDR1 is SGDLS and CDR2 is YYNGEE in the germline V gene. V was pared by 4 bases and J by 3 bases, with 14 bases between. CDR3 sequence reads: CASSIQGNIYNEQFF. The CDR3 DNA is TGTGCCAGCAGCATTCAGGGGAACATCTACAATGAGCAGTTCTTC. Supplemented by reference TRBV9 and TRBJ2-1, the full variable domain reads DSGVTQTPKHLITATGQRVTLRCSPRSGDLSVYWYQQSLDQGLQFLIQYYNGEERAKGNILERFSAQQFPDLHSELNLSSLELGDSALYFCASSIQGNIYNEQFFGPGTRLTVL.

This clone was observed a single time. The V call is TRBV28, the J call TRBJ1-2; maybe TRBD1 (6 bases). The CDR3 has 15 amino acids. Germline values: CDR1 MDHEN, CDR2 SYDVKM. Trimming left V 5 bases short and J 14 bases short, with 27 bases between. CDR3 amino acids: CASSKQGSPFLRWTF. The DNA for the CDR3 is TGTGCCAGCAGTAAACAGGGTTCACCCTTTTTAAGGTGGACCTTC.

The genes are TRBV5-5 and TRBJ1-5; D is possibly TRBD1 (5 bases). The ends were cut back, 3 bases at V and 0 bases at J, with 19 bases in the middle. This CDR3 contains 18 residues. Per germline, CDR1 SGHKS and CDR2 YYEKEE (reference sequence). CDR3: CASSSARPQTVSNQPQHF. The CDR3 DNA follows: TGTGCCAGCAGCTCCGCCAGGCCGCAGACAGTTAGCAATCAGCCCCAGCATTTT.

V gene TRBV30 combines with J gene TRBJ2-5, with a weak D call TRBD2 (7 bases). The CDR3 extends over 13 amino acids. Deletions cut 0 bases from V and 5 bases from J, with 10 bases between. From germline, CDR1 is GTSNPN and CDR2 SVGIG (reference sequence). The CDR3 loop is CAWSVKGGETQYF. CDR3 DNA: TGTGCCTGGAGTGTTAAGGGGGGGGAGACCCAGTACTTC.

There are a few counts of this clone. This chain connects TRBV19 to TRBJ1-6; perhaps TRBD1 as D (5 bases). This CDR3 spans 15 amino acids. The V end lost 5 bases, the J end lost 7 bases, and 15 bases lay between the germline ends. Per germline, CDR1 LNHDA and CDR2 SQIVND (reference sequence). This chain's CDR3 is CASSLGQPKNSPLHF. The CDR3, as DNA: TGTGCCAGTAGTCTAGGACAACCCAAGAATTCACCCCTCCACTTT.

J is TRBJ2-4 and V is TRBV19; D gene uncertain. The CDR3 sequence is 16 residues long. The germline V and J ends were trimmed by 4 bases and 0 bases, with 13 bases remaining between them. CDR1 is LNHDA and CDR2 is SQIVND in the germline V gene (reference sequence). In DNA, the CDR3 is TGTGCCAGTAGTACCGTCGCACACCTAGCCAAAAACATTCAGTACTTC. It is translated as CASSTVAHLAKNIQYF.

This clone was detected only a few times. The gene calls are TRBV4-2 and TRBJ2-6; the match to TRBD1 covers 8 bases. The germline gives CDR1 LGHNA, CDR2 YNFKEQ. The CDR3 length is 17 residues. The V gene end was trimmed by 4 bases and the J gene end by 0 bases; junction bases not matched to a gene: 5. CDR3 DNA sequence: TGTGCCAGCAGCCCGACAGGGGCGGACTCTGGGGCCAACGTCCTGACTTTC. Translation: CASSPTGADSGANVLTF.

The rearrangement links TRBV15 to TRBJ2-1; TRBD2 matches 9 bases. Per germline, CDR1 LNHNV and CDR2 YYDKDF (reference sequence). The CDR3 is 16 amino acids. V lost 3 bases and J lost 4; bases outside the gene matches: 7. The CDR3 region is CATSRGGLAGYNEQFF. The CDR3 region has the DNA TGTGCCACCAGCAGGGGCGGGCTAGCGGGATACAATGAGCAGTTCTTC.

This clone was counted only a few times. The CDR3 protein is CASSRTGRFQPQHF. CDR3 nucleotide sequence: TGTGCCAGCAGTAGGACAGGGCGGTTTCAGCCCCAGCATTTT. The rearrangement joins TRBV6-1 to TRBJ1-5, with 8 bases fitting TRBD1. V shed 5 bases, J shed 6 bases, and the junction held 6 bases outside the gene matches. Looked up from germline, CDR1 is MNHNS and CDR2 is SASEGT. The CDR3 totals 14 residues.

The chain couples TRBV18 to TRBJ2-5; 10 bases are a match to TRBD1. V dropped 0 bases and J dropped 5; count of bases not matched to a gene: 6. This CDR3 spans 16 amino acids. Germline V gives CDR1 KGHSH, CDR2 LQKENI. This CDR3 is CASSPPTGGYGETQYF. DNA of the CDR3: TGTGCCAGCTCACCACCGACAGGGGGCTACGGGGAGACCCAGTACTTC.

This clone appeared a few times. The chain carries TRBV15 and TRBJ2-1, with D possibly being TRBD2 (5 bases). CDR1 is LNHNV, CDR2 YYDKDF, per germline (reference sequence). V lost 0 bases and J lost 2, with 11 bases in between. CDR3 length equals 16 residues. The CDR3, as DNA: TGTGCCACCAGCAGAGACGCGACTACGGCCTACAATGAGCAGTTCTTC. Translation gives CATSRDATTAYNEQFF.

The rearrangement uses TRBV5-1 and TRBJ1-1; D unresolved. Between the trimmed V and J ends, which lost 0 bases and 4 bases, there was a span of 19 bases. Germline CDR1 SGHRS, CDR2 YFSETQ. This CDR3 has 17 residues. The DNA for the CDR3 is TGCGCCAGCAGCTTGGGGGCAGGCTTAAGAGCTATCACTGAAGCTTTCTTT. It yields the protein CASSLGAGLRAITEAFF.

This clone turned up a few times. The CDR3 here is CASSQGDTNQPQHF. The DNA of the CDR3 is TGCGCCAGCAGCCAAGGGGACACCAATCAGCCCCAGCATTTT. The V and J genes are TRBV4-1 and TRBJ1-5; TRBD1 is a possible D gene (6 bases). The V gene's germline CDR1 is MGHRA and CDR2 YSYEKL. CDR3 length equals 14 residues. Trimming took off 1 base at V and 3 bases at J, with 7 bases between the two ends.

This clone was recorded only once. This chain links TRBV7-2 with TRBJ2-1; TRBD2 matches 7 bases. The junction had 9 bases not matched to a gene; V was cut back by 4 bases and J by 9 bases. The length of the CDR3 is 14 residues. From germline, CDR1 is SGHTA and CDR2 FQGNSA. CDR3 protein: CASSSLGWGGEQFF. CDR3 sequence (DNA): TGTGCCAGCAGCTCGCTCGGATGGGGGGGTGAGCAGTTCTTC. The variable domain in full, completed from reference TRBV7-2 and TRBJ2-1, reads GAGVSQSPSNKVTEKGKDVELRCDPISGHTALYWYRQSLGQGLEFLIYFQGNSAPDKSGLPSDRFSAERTGGSVSTLTIQRTQQEDSAVYLCASSSLGWGGEQFFGPGTRLTVL.

The J gene is TRBJ2-7, the V gene TRBV6-9; 14 nucleotides align to TRBD2. The CDR3 loop spans 16 amino acids. Germline CDR1 is MNHGY and CDR2 is SVAAGI. V was clipped by 6 bases and J by 2 bases; unmatched bases: 6. CDR3 sequence: CASSHKTSGRAYEQYV. CDR3 DNA sequence: TGTGCCAGCAGCCATAAGACTAGCGGGAGGGCCTACGAGCAGTACGTC.

The chain is built from TRBV7-9 and TRBJ2-7, with a weak D call TRBD2 (6 bases). CDR1 and CDR2 (germline): SEHNR, FQNEAQ (reference sequence). The CDR3 consists of 14 residues. Deletions cut 4 bases from V and 2 bases from J, with 12 bases between. CDR3 loop: CASSSGLRTYEQYF. CDR3 DNA: TGTGCCAGCAGCTCGGGACTGCGGACCTACGAGCAGTACTTC.

The chain couples TRBV4-2 to TRBJ2-4, with 8 bases aligning to TRBD1. The junction had 10 bases not matched to a gene; V was cut back by 2 bases and J by 1 base. Germline loops: CDR1 LGHNA, CDR2 YNFKEQ. The CDR3 consists of 18 residues. The CDR3 DNA sequence: TGTGCCAGCAGCCAATATAGACAGGGGCCCCGGGCCAAAAACATTCAGTACTTC. This translates into CASSQYRQGPRAKNIQYF.

The chain recombines TRBV9 with TRBJ1-2; 8 positions agree with TRBD1. The trim removed 2 bases at V and 2 bases at J, leaving 2 bases unmatched. Germline CDR1 reads SGDLS; CDR2 reads YYNGEE. The CDR3 spans 14 residues. The CDR3 spells CASSVRQGNYGYTF. The CDR3 DNA reads as TGTGCCAGCAGCGTCCGACAGGGGAACTATGGCTACACCTTC. Based on the CDR3 plus reference TRBV9 and TRBJ1-2, the full variable domain is DSGVTQTPKHLITATGQRVTLRCSPRSGDLSVYWYQQSLDQGLQFLIQYYNGEERAKGNILERFSAQQFPDLHSELNLSSLELGDSALYFCASSVRQGNYGYTFGSGTRLTVV.